This TCR beta chain was identified in a study of regulatory T cells in long-lasting Graves disease (dated by TCRdb to 2020 to 2023). Notes on the research overall: To count as having persistent Graves' disease, a patient had to have received antithyroid drug treatment for over 5 years with TSH receptor autoantibodies remaining persistently positive. Patients with persistent Graves' disease were compared with patients with newly diagnosed Graves' disease using TCR sequencing and RNA sequencing of peripheral blood. The study took place in China and was registered as a clinical trial. A total of about 33 samples underwent TCR sequencing, from around 13 patients with persistent Graves' disease and 20 patients with newly diagnosed Graves' disease. Persistent Graves' disease patients in the clinical cohort had taken antithyroid drugs for roughly ten years on average.

Note on this clonotype: Its specific antigen is unknown. No much larger clone is present one base from it, and per-base qualities are unavailable.

The library was generated by multiplex PCR. The sample was run on an Illumina HiSeq 4000. iRepertoire HTBI primers and Arm-PCR amplification of CDR3 regions were used to construct TCR beta libraries. Before sequencing, the PCR products went through gel purification. In the paper's pipeline: Across samples, some 62 TRBV and roughly 15 TRBJ segments were identified and used for gene usage analysis of CDR3 amino acid clonotypes. COPE and FqMerger were used to merge the filtered high-quality paired reads into contigs. Contigs were aligned with BLAST to IMGT TRBV, TRBD and TRBJ reference genes, and CDR3 was defined per IMGT. Any clonotype with a frequency above 0.1% was counted as a highly expanded clone. Shannon entropy served as the measure of repertoire diversity, while the Gini coefficient captured V-J evenness. Clonotypes shared by more than one individual were considered public. Clones were called with MiXCR by TCRdb after fastp trimmed the public reads at Q25, and only in-frame beta chains were retained. For every CDR3 protein sequence, its rows merge into one entry that carries the most common genes and DNA. The authors' filters were not applied to this entry. The sample table contains about 290,000 distinct CDR3 sequences; only one count was recorded for around 20% of them. The ten most abundant clones make up about 56% of the sample.

General findings and caveats noted by the study authors: The authors acknowledged the small sample size as a limitation that may reduce accuracy. Sequencing and analysis were limited to the TCR beta chain. Because the primary lesion, thyroid tissue, could not be accessed, the study looked at peripheral blood alone. More public clonotypes were shared among persistent patients (roughly 3,000) than among newly diagnosed patients (approximately 1,000). Compared with newly diagnosed patients, patients with persistent Graves' disease had lower TCR Shannon entropy and fewer highly expanded clones, which suggests clonal expansion.

In the paper's terms, the time point label means: persistent/refractory GD, antithyroid drugs over 5 years with positive TRAb. RNA was extracted from PBMCs in TRIzol for both TCR sequencing and RNA sequencing. Graves' disease was diagnosed according to American Thyroid Association guidelines. Patients for the study were recruited at an endocrinology department in Xi'an, China. Each patient gave 7.5 to 10 milliliters of peripheral blood, collected in an EDTA anticoagulant tube. Ficoll Paque Plus density gradient separation was used to isolate PBMCs, and no additional T cell sorting was done. An Agilent 2100 Bioanalyzer and agarose gel were used to check RNA quality, and a NanoDrop 2000 was used to measure RNA concentration. The input for sequencing was peripheral blood mononuclear cells (PBMCs), taken when the disease was refractory, from a patient treated with antithyroid drugs. This clonotype originated in a female donor with Graves disease.

The nucleotide sequence reads TGCAGTGCTCAGACCGCTGGTGCCCTAGCCAAAAACATTCAGTACTTC. Translated, this gives CSAQTAGALAKNIQYF. The V gene is TRBV20-1 and the J gene is TRBJ2-4; no D gene call is confident. The germline V gene (reference sequence) provides CDR1 DFQATT and CDR2 SNEGSKA. There are 16 amino acids in the CDR3, from cysteine to phenylalanine inclusive. Only the CDR3 DNA stays, 48 bases, in frame from base 1. V and J lose 5 bases and 0 bases, and a span of 17 bases separates them.